This T cell receptor (beta chain) was profiled in a study of OX40 agonist ivuxolimab in advanced cancers. Baseline was the first blood sampling point, followed by cycle 4 day 1 and cycle 7 day 1. Method: immunoSEQ multiplex PCR; TCRdb's copy keeps in-frame clones and lacks some. Of some 67,000 clones listed, less than 85% were seen once; the top ten hold about 0.82%. Germline V gives CDR1 SSHAT, CDR2 FNYEAQ (reference sequence). This CDR3 is built from 14 residues. Broader study findings: Researchers did not determine the expanded peripheral T cells' antigen specificity. Among T cells, CD8+ cells averaged more expanded clones than CD4+ cells. Among the lowest peripheral clonal expansion occurred in 0.1-3.0 mg/kg partial responders.

Remarks on this clone: What it binds is not known. Compared with germline, one end of the junction differs, possibly owing to a read error.

This chain connects TRBV7-7 to TRBJ2-7; D not resolved. This receptor was identified in an adult with an advanced solid tumor such as melanoma, head and neck, liver or kidney cancer. The specimen was CD4+ or CD8+ T cells sorted from blood, collected in a trial of the OX40 agonist ivuxolimab. CDR3 DNA sequence: TGTGCTAGCAGCCGCGGAGACGGGTTAAACGAGCAGTACTTC. It codes for CASSRGDGLNEQYF.